This T cell receptor (beta chain) originates from a study of regulatory T cells in long-lasting Graves disease. Study observations and caveats: Under persistent disease, TRBV28, TRBJ1-2 and TRBJ2-5 were used preferentially.

V trimming: 5 bases; J trimming: 1 base; junction bases outside the gene matches: 7. The length of the CDR3 is 15 residues. Germline CDR1 and CDR2: SGHAT and FQNNGV. Time point here: persistent/refractory GD, antithyroid drugs over 5 years with positive TRAb. Generation of the TCR library employed RNA extracted from PBMCs. This clonotype occurred a few times. Its antigen is not identified. Construction of TCR beta libraries relied on iRepertoire HTBI primers and on Arm-PCR targeting CDR3 regions. MiXCR, applied by TCRdb to the multiplex PCR reads, yields one record per CDR3 protein. The table includes roughly 360,000 distinct CDR3 sequences, approximately 25% detected once.

The receptor's source is a woman aged 40 to 49 with Graves disease. Specimen: peripheral blood mononuclear cells (PBMCs), collected when the disease was refractory, from a patient treated with antithyroid drugs. The chain recombines TRBV11-2 with TRBJ2-7, with 8 bases fitting TRBD2. The CDR3 spells CASSDTSGPSYEQYF. The CDR3 nucleotides are TGTGCCAGCAGCGATACTAGCGGACCTTCCTACGAGCAGTACTTC. Full variable domain (missing parts from reference TRBV11-2 and TRBJ2-7): EAGVAQSPRYKIIEKRQSVAFWCNPISGHATLYWYQQILGQGPKLLIQFQNNGVVDDSQLPKDRFSAERLKGVDSTLKIQPAKLEDSAVYLCASSDTSGPSYEQYFGPGTRLTVT.